The 9 T cell receptor beta chains given below trace back to one sample, sequenced in a study of STAT5B mutations in CD4+ large granular lymphocyte leukemia. Profiling relied on immunoSEQ multiplex PCR, and the TCRdb table lists in-frame clones only, not all of them. This sample has more than 30,000 clones, with around 80% found just once. Sequenced material: CD4+ T cells from blood buffy coats. The source is a human donor in good health.

J is TRBJ1-5 and V is TRBV11-3; the D is unclear. CDR1 and CDR2 from the germline V gene are SGHNT and YENEEA. Trimming shortened V by 5 bases and J by 9 bases, and 14 bases separated the two germline ends. The CDR3 runs 13 residues. This chain's CDR3 is CASSPTKRTPQHF. The CDR3 DNA is TGTGCCAGCAGCCCCACCAAAAGAACGCCCCAGCATTTT.

This sequence joins TRBV2 and TRBJ2-5; tentative D call: TRBD1 (5 bases). The CDR3 has 14 amino acids. The germline V gene has CDR1 SNHLY and CDR2 FYNNEI. V was pared by 5 bases and J by 5 bases, with 15 bases between. CDR3 DNA sequence: TGTGCCAGCAGTCTCAGACAGATTGGGGAGACCCAGTACTTC. As protein: CASSLRQIGETQYF.

This clone was found once. The rearrangement links TRBV19 to TRBJ1-6, with unresolved D. Between the trimmed V and J ends, which lost 2 bases and 8 bases, there was a span of 10 bases. Germline CDR1 LNHDA, CDR2 SQIVND (reference sequence). This CDR3 contains 14 residues. CDR3: CASSIIGEYSPLHF. CDR3 DNA sequence: TGTGCCAGTAGTATAATAGGAGAATATTCACCCCTCCACTTT.

DNA of the CDR3: TGTGCCAGCAGCCAAGATGCCGGGGGGGCACGAGCCTACGAGCAGTACTTC. The encoded protein is CASSQDAGGARAYEQYF. V gene TRBV4-2 combines with J gene TRBJ2-7; 8 positions agree with TRBD2. CDR3 size: 17 residues. Per germline, CDR1 LGHNA and CDR2 YNFKEQ. Losses at the gene ends were 0 bases for V and 2 bases for J; bases not matched to a gene: 9.

V is TRBV7-9 and J is TRBJ2-2, with D possibly TRBD1 on 6 matching bases. This CDR3 comprises 14 residues. The germline V gene encodes CDR1 SEHNR and CDR2 FQNEAQ (reference sequence). Trimming removed 6 bases from V and 7 bases from J, with 15 bases in between. Here the CDR3 DNA reads TGTGCCAGCAGGCCACAGGGAGTTGGCGGGGAGCTGTTTTTT. Its protein product is CASRPQGVGGELFF.

Of note for this clone: Other DNA sequences in the same sample also yield this CDR3. The chain uses TRBV30 and TRBJ1-2, with 7 bases that match TRBD1. CDR3 length: 13 amino acids. Per germline, CDR1 GTSNPN and CDR2 SVGIG (reference sequence). The trim removed 0 bases at V and 6 bases at J, leaving 4 bases unmatched. CDR3 DNA: TGTGCCTGGAGTGTACGGCAGGGGGATGGCTACACCTTC. Encoded protein: CAWSVRQGDGYTF.

The rearrangement links TRBV19 to TRBJ1-2; D possibly corresponds to TRBD1 (5 bases). V was clipped by 7 bases and J by 2 bases, with 14 bases between them. Germline lookup yields CDR1 LNHDA and CDR2 SQIVND (reference sequence). The CDR3 has 14 amino acids. The CDR3 here is CASTPVPGNYGYTF. The DNA of the CDR3 is TGTGCCAGTACCCCGGTCCCAGGGAACTATGGCTACACCTTC. The whole variable domain, filled in from reference TRBV19 and TRBJ1-2, reads DGGITQSPKYLFRKEGQNVTLSCEQNLNHDAMYWYRQDPGQGLRLIYYSQIVNDFQKGDIAEGYSVSREKKESFPLTVTSAQKNPTAFYLCASTPVPGNYGYTFGSGTRLTVV.

The V gene is TRBV6-5, the J gene TRBJ1-2, with 10 bases that match TRBD1. The CDR3 runs to 14 residues. J was trimmed by 4 bases and V by 2 bases; bases with no gene match: 1. Germline CDR1 reads MNHEY; CDR2 reads SVGAGI. The CDR3 coding sequence is TGTGCCAGCAGTTACCGGGACAGGGGCTATGGCTACACCTTC. It specifies CASSYRDRGYGYTF.

The chain links TRBV7-2 to TRBJ2-4, with D tentatively TRBD1 (6 bases). Germline V gives CDR1 SGHTA, CDR2 FQGNSA. The V and J ends lost 8 bases and 1 base respectively, with 27 bases between them. The CDR3 loop spans 19 amino acids. CDR3 coding DNA: TGTGCCAGCCAGAGGTGGGGTCAGGGGATCAGTCCGGCCAAAAACATTCAGTACTTC. This gives the protein CASQRWGQGISPAKNIQYF.